Described below is a single T cell receptor beta chain sequence and its context. The sample originates from a study of blood T cell repertoires in COVID-19. The overall study: Researchers got acute and convalescent COVID-19 samples from the United States, Italy and Spain.

In germline, CDR1 is SGDLS, CDR2 YYNGEE. CDR3 length: 14 residues. The V and J ends lost 0 bases and 5 bases respectively, with 6 bases between them. The table came from immunoSEQ multiplex PCR; TCRdb's copy has only in-frame clones and leaves some out. The table shows 95,000 to 150,000 clones, with 85% occurring only once. The clonotype was recovered from an elderly woman with acute or convalescent COVID-19. The chain couples TRBV9 to TRBJ1-6; D ambiguous. The specimen was peripheral blood. The CDR3 DNA sequence: TGTGCCAGCAGCGTAGACAGCAATAATTCACCCCTCCACTTT. Protein product: CASSVDSNNSPLHF.